This T cell receptor (beta chain) originates from a study of blood T cell repertoires in COVID-19. This clone was observed a handful of times. In the authors' methods: How many nucleated cells were present was estimated from reference gene primer amplification. TCRdb keeps only in-frame clones here, not all; method: immunoSEQ multiplex PCR. From that table come the V and J calls and clone size; the DNA was used to work out D and trimming. The sample lists under 350,000 clones, roughly 90% occurring once. With V trimmed by 5 bases and J by 4 bases, 2 bases remained unmatched. Germline V gives CDR1 MDHEN, CDR2 SYDVKM. The CDR3 is 13 amino acids. Participant-reported clinical history was the basis for cohort assignment.

The sequence was collected from a woman in her sixties or seventies who had recovered from COVID-19. V gene TRBV28 combines with J gene TRBJ2-1; TRBD1 matches 7 bases. The specimen was PBMCs or T cells enriched from blood (not recorded which). As DNA, the CDR3 is TGTGCCAGCAGTACGGGACAGTACAATGAGCAGTTCTTC. This sequence encodes CASSTGQYNEQFF.